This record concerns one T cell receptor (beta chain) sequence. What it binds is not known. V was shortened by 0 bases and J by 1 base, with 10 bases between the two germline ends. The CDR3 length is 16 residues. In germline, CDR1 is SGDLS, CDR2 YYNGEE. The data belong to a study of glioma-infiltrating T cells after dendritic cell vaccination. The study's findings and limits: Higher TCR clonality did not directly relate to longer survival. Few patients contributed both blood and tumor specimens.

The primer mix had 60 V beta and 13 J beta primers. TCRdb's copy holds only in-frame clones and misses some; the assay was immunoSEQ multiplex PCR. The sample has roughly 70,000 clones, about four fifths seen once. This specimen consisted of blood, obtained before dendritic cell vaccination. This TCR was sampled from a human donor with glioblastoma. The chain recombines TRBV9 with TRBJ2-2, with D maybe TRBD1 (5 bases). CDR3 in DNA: TGTGCCAGCAGCGTAGCAAGGGGCGGGAACACCGGGGAGCTGTTTTTT. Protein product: CASSVARGGNTGELFF.